This T cell receptor (beta chain) is from a study of blood T cell repertoires in COVID-19. In the study overall: Samples taken during acute and convalescent COVID-19 were collected in the United States, Italy and Spain. T cells, B-cell-depleted T cells, or PBMCs supplied cDNA or gDNA.

V was shortened by 6 bases and J by 2 bases, with 6 bases between the two germline ends. Germline assignment: CDR1 MNHEY and CDR2 SVGAGI. This CDR3 contains 12 residues. Under the authors' procedure: Nucleated cell number was recorded as an estimate derived from reference gene primer amplification. TCRdb keeps only in-frame clones here, not all; method: immunoSEQ multiplex PCR. That table supplies the V and J calls and clone size; D and trimming were determined from the DNA. The sample gives about 330,000 clones, 75% to 85% of which show up once; around 7.2% is in the top ten. The genes are TRBV6-5 and TRBJ2-3; weak D call: TRBD1 (5 bases). Sequenced material: peripheral blood. The clonotype was recovered from a human donor in a cohort sampled during active COVID-19. CDR3 loop: CASRGVTDTQYF. CDR3 sequence (DNA): TGTGCCAGCAGAGGGGTCACAGATACGCAGTATTTT.